The T cell receptor (beta chain) under discussion was sequenced for a study of blood T cells in healthy people across ages. Next came a second PCR, run for roughly 6 to 11 cycles, which used a sample-barcoded 5' primer along with a J-beta primer mix. TCRdb called the 5' RACE reads again in MiXCR, with one record for every CDR3 protein. The sample carries more than 800,000 distinct CDR3 sequences, roughly 26% recorded once. Sequenced sample: blood. The clonotype comes from a woman aged 80 or over in good health.

The CDR3 protein is CASSYSGQRNSNQPQHF. In DNA, the CDR3 is TGTGCCAGCAGTTACTCGGGACAGCGAAATAGCAATCAGCCCCAGCATTTT. The V call is TRBV6-2 or TRBV6-3, the J call TRBJ1-5, with 7 nucleotides matching TRBD1. Losses at the gene ends were 0 bases for V and 0 bases for J; bases not matched to a gene: 5. The CDR3 has 17 amino acids. Germline-derived CDR1 and CDR2 are MNHEY and SVGEGT.